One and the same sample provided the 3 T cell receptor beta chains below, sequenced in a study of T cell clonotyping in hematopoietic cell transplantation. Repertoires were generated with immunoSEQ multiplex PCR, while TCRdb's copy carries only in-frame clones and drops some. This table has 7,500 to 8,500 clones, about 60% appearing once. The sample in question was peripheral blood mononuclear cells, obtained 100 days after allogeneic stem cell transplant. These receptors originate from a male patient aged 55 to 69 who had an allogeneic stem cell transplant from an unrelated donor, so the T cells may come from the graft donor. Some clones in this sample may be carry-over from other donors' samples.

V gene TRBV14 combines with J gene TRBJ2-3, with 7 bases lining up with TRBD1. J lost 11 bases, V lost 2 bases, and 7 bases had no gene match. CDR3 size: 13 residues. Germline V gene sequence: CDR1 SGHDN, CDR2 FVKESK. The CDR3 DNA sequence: TGTGCCAGCAGCCAAACAGGGGTAACTCGGCAGTATTTT. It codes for CASSQTGVTRQYF.

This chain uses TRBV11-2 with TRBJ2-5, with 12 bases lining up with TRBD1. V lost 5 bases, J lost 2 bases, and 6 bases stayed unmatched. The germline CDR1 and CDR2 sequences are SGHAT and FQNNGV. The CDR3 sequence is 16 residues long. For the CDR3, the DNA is TGTGCCAGCAGCATAGGGACAGGGGGCCATCAAGAGACCCAGTACTTC. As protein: CASSIGTGGHQETQYF.

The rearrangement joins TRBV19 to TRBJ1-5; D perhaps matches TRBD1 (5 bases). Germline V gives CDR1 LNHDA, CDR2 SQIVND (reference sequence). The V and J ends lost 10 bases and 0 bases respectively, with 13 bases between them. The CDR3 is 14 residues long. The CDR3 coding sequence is TGTGCCACCGAAGGGGAAGGTAGCAATCAGCCCCAGCATTTT. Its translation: CATEGEGSNQPQHF.